Below, 29 T cell receptor beta chains from the same sample are listed, as sequenced in a study of control samples from healthy donors and cancer patients. Assay used: immunoSEQ multiplex PCR; TCRdb lists only in-frame clones, some missing. The profile covers about 50,000 clones, with about 92% appearing a single time and 0.65% to 0.9% taken by the ten largest. The sequenced sample was PBMCs. The origin of the receptors is a man aged 25-45 years with colorectal cancer.

The chain uses TRBV6-2 or TRBV6-3 and TRBJ2-3; TRBD2 agrees at 8 bases. With 5 bases clipped from V and 1 base from J, the junction kept 11 bases outside the gene matches. From germline, CDR1 is MNHEY and CDR2 SVGEGT. This CDR3 comprises 17 residues. The CDR3 region is CASSPSPWRGGTDTQYF. For the CDR3, the DNA is TGTGCCAGCAGTCCCTCACCCTGGCGGGGGGGCACAGATACGCAGTATTTT.

This chain connects TRBV10-3 to TRBJ2-2; D unclear. The CDR3 extends over 12 amino acids. Per germline, CDR1 ENHRY and CDR2 SYGVKD. The CDR3 loop is CAGAANTGELFF. CDR3 coding DNA: TGTGCGGGCGCCGCGAACACCGGGGAGCTGTTTTTT.

The rearrangement links TRBV2 to TRBJ2-5; 11 positions match TRBD2. The CDR3 runs to 15 residues. Looked up from germline, CDR1 is SNHLY and CDR2 is FYNNEI. Trimming took 6 bases from V and 9 from J; bases not matched to a gene: 12. CDR3 sequence reads: CASRPHSGGARAQYF. Here the CDR3 DNA reads TGTGCCAGCAGGCCTCATAGCGGGGGGGCCCGGGCCCAGTACTTC.

The chain links TRBV2 to TRBJ1-1, with D unresolved. The CDR3 contains 16 residues. The V end was cut by 2 bases, the J end by 4 bases, with 17 bases between. Germline values: CDR1 SNHLY, CDR2 FYNNEI. The CDR3 protein is CASSERRPAFGTEAFF. Written as DNA, the CDR3 is TGTGCCAGCAGTGAAAGACGGCCCGCTTTTGGCACTGAAGCTTTCTTT.

V gene TRBV5-6 combines with J gene TRBJ1-1, with D possibly being TRBD1 (5 bases). Germline CDR1 reads SGHDT; CDR2 reads YYEEEE. With 2 bases removed from V and 4 bases from J, the gap between germline ends came to 9 bases. The CDR3 covers 13 residues. The CDR3 nucleotides are TGTGCCAGCAGCTTAGGGGCCTCCACTGAAGCTTTCTTT. It specifies CASSLGASTEAFF. The full variable domain, in which reference TRBV5-6 and TRBJ1-1 provide the parts outside the CDR3, is DAGVTQSPTHLIKTRGQQVTLRCSPKSGHDTVSWYQQALGQGPQFIFQYYEEEERQRGNFPDRFSGHQFPNYSSELNVNALLLGDSALYLCASSLGASTEAFFGQGTRLTVV.

Here the CDR3 DNA reads TGTGCCAGCAGCGTAGAACCGGGTTTGAGAGGGGGCTTTAGTTCACCCCTCCACTTT. Translated, it gives CASSVEPGLRGGFSSPLHF. This rearrangement joins TRBV9 to TRBJ1-6, with 7 bases matching TRBD1. CDR3 length: 19 residues. V lost 0 bases, J lost 9 bases, and 18 bases stayed unmatched. Germline CDR1 SGDLS, CDR2 YYNGEE. Complete variable domain (other parts from reference TRBV9 and TRBJ1-6): DSGVTQTPKHLITATGQRVTLRCSPRSGDLSVYWYQQSLDQGLQFLIQYYNGEERAKGNILERFSAQQFPDLHSELNLSSLELGDSALYFCASSVEPGLRGGFSSPLHFGNGTRLTVT.

The CDR3 reads CSASPPGQDENEQYF. DNA for the CDR3: TGCAGTGCTAGTCCTCCGGGACAGGACGAAAATGAGCAGTACTTC. This rearrangement joins TRBV20-1 to TRBJ2-7, with 8 bases matching TRBD1. Trimming at V came to 3 bases and at J to 7 bases, leaving 14 bases not matched to a gene. The CDR3 runs to 15 residues. From germline, CDR1 is DFQATT and CDR2 SNEGSKA (reference sequence).

The genes are TRBV6-5 and TRBJ2-3; D not certain. There are 13 residues in the CDR3. CDR1 is MNHEY, CDR2 SVGAGI, per germline. Deletions cut 8 bases from V and 1 base from J, with 10 bases between. The CDR3 nucleotides read TGTGCCAGCTGCGCGAGACGCACAGATACGCAGTATTTT. It is translated as CASCARRTDTQYF.

The gene calls are TRBV4-3 and TRBJ2-3, with 9 bases aligning to TRBD2. Looked up from germline, CDR1 is LGHNA and CDR2 is YSLEER. The junction had 4 bases not matched to a gene; V was cut back by 0 bases and J by 3 bases. There are 16 residues in the CDR3. CDR3 nucleotides: TGCGCCAGCAGCCAAGATAGGCTAGCGGGGACAGATACGCAGTATTTT. Its protein product is CASSQDRLAGTDTQYF.

This sequence joins TRBV6-5 and TRBJ2-5, with D perhaps TRBD1 (5 bases). Germline CDR1 and CDR2: MNHEY and SVGAGI. The CDR3 contains 15 residues. The germline V and J ends were trimmed by 5 bases and 4 bases, with 17 bases remaining between them. CDR3 coding DNA: TGTGCCAGCAGTCGGTCATGGGGCAGTTCAGAGACCCAGTACTTC. This translates into CASSRSWGSSETQYF.

The chain couples TRBV5-4 to TRBJ1-5, with D perhaps TRBD1 (5 bases). Trimming left V 3 bases short and J 2 bases short, with 12 bases between. CDR3 length: 15 amino acids. From germline, CDR1 is SGHNT and CDR2 YYREEE (reference sequence). CDR3 coding DNA: TGTGCCAGCAGCTGGGGGGGGACGGGCAATCAGCCCCAGCATTTT. This gives the protein CASSWGGTGNQPQHF.

This clone appeared once. CDR3 DNA: TGCGCCAGCAGCCAGAGGGGTGCCCTCGTGCGCTACACCTTC. Protein sequence: CASSQRGALVRYTF. V usage is TRBV4-3 and J usage is TRBJ1-2, with TRBD1 as a possible D gene (5 bases). The V end was cut by 3 bases, the J end by 9 bases, with 17 bases between. Germline V gives CDR1 LGHNA, CDR2 YSLEER. The CDR3 consists of 14 residues.

The chain is built from TRBV7-2 and TRBJ1-5; TRBD1 aligns across 7 bases. The germline CDR1 and CDR2 sequences are SGHTA and FQGNSA. The V gene end was trimmed by 1 base and the J gene end by 4 bases; junction bases not matched to a gene: 7. The CDR3 totals 16 residues. Here the CDR3 reads CASSLGSSRGNQPQHF. For the CDR3, the DNA is TGTGCCAGCAGCTTAGGTTCGTCCAGGGGGAATCAGCCCCAGCATTTT.

This chain uses TRBV2 with TRBJ2-5; 11 positions match TRBD2. CDR1 and CDR2 (germline): SNHLY, FYNNEI. The CDR3 length is 16 residues. The J segment lost 1 base and the V segment lost 7 bases, leaving 8 bases of the junction unmatched. CDR3 region: CASNLAGGHSQETQYF. CDR3 nucleotide sequence: TGTGCCAGCAATCTAGCGGGGGGCCACTCCCAAGAGACCCAGTACTTC.

The V call is TRBV6-5, the J call TRBJ1-5, with D unclear. The V and J ends lost 2 bases and 4 bases respectively, with 6 bases between them. Germline CDR1 and CDR2: MNHEY and SVGAGI. The CDR3 has 13 amino acids. CDR3 loop: CASSYTGNQPQHF. The CDR3 DNA sequence: TGTGCCAGCAGTTACACGGGTAATCAGCCCCAGCATTTT.

The chain recombines TRBV2 with TRBJ2-1, with D possibly matching TRBD2 (7 bases). This CDR3 is built from 14 residues. CDR1 and CDR2 from the germline V gene are SNHLY and FYNNEI. Trimming removed 7 bases at V and 9 bases at J, with 19 bases between. The CDR3 sequence is CASTRGGPGSEQFF. CDR3 bases: TGTGCCAGCACTAGGGGGGGGCCCGGGAGTGAGCAGTTCTTC.

CDR3: CASSRRVEVSYEQYF. As DNA, the CDR3 is TGCGCCAGCAGCCGACGTGTGGAAGTATCCTACGAGCAGTACTTC. The chain is built from TRBV4-3 and TRBJ2-7; D gene ambiguous. The CDR3 has 15 residues. Germline V gives CDR1 LGHNA, CDR2 YSLEER. V was cut by 4 bases and J by 1 base, with 14 bases left in between.

This clone turned up a few times. V and J are TRBV24-1 and TRBJ1-5; D possibly corresponds to TRBD1 (5 bases). CDR3 length: 12 amino acids. CDR1 and CDR2 (germline): KGHDR, SFDVKD. The V and J ends lost 11 bases and 2 bases respectively, with 9 bases between them. The CDR3 loop is CASGHGNQPQHF. The DNA for the CDR3 is TGTGCCAGCGGACACGGCAATCAGCCCCAGCATTTT.

The V and J genes are TRBV30 and TRBJ1-4; tentative D call: TRBD1 (5 bases). CDR3 length: 16 amino acids. V was clipped by 1 base and J by 12 bases, with 24 bases between them. Germline assignment: CDR1 GTSNPN and CDR2 SVGIG (reference sequence). Written as DNA, the CDR3 is TGTGCCTGGAGTGCCAACATTCGTCCCTCGGGGGGTCAACTGTTTTTT. Protein: CAWSANIRPSGGQLFF.

The V gene is TRBV9, the J gene TRBJ1-6; D gene unclear. The CDR3 loop spans 13 amino acids. Trimming took 0 bases from V and 6 from J, leaving 4 bases between them. Per the germline V gene, CDR1 is SGDLS and CDR2 is YYNGEE. The CDR3 DNA follows: TGTGCCAGCAGCGTAGGTACTAATTCACCCCTCCACTTT. This encodes CASSVGTNSPLHF.

V is TRBV5-1 and J is TRBJ2-1; no definite D call. The V gene lost 0 bases and the J gene lost 0 bases, with 10 bases spanning the gap. Germline lookup yields CDR1 SGHRS and CDR2 YFSETQ. CDR3 length: 16 residues. CDR3 region: CASSLEGYSSYNEQFF. As DNA, the CDR3 is TGCGCCAGCAGCTTGGAGGGCTATAGCTCCTACAATGAGCAGTTCTTC. The whole variable domain, remainder taken from reference TRBV5-1 and TRBJ2-1, is KAGVTQTPRYLIKTRGQQVTLSCSPISGHRSVSWYQQTPGQGLQFLFEYFSETQRNKGNFPGRFSGRQFSNSRSEMNVSTLELGDSALYLCASSLEGYSSYNEQFFGPGTRLTVL.

The chain has TRBV10-3 and TRBJ1-5, with TRBD1 as a possible D gene (5 bases). Germline V CDR1 and CDR2: ENHRY, SYGVKD. The length of the CDR3 is 13 residues. Trimming took off 3 bases at V and 6 bases at J, with 9 bases between the two ends. This CDR3 reads CAISEGVFQPQHF. The CDR3 DNA sequence: TGTGCCATCAGTGAAGGGGTTTTTCAGCCCCAGCATTTT.

The rearrangement uses TRBV9 and TRBJ1-1, with no clear D. The CDR3 has 14 amino acids. CDR1 is SGDLS, CDR2 YYNGEE, per germline. Trimming removed 0 bases from V and 5 bases from J, with 11 bases in between. CDR3 sequence reads: CASSVATEETEAFF. The CDR3 DNA reads TGTGCCAGCAGCGTAGCTACAGAGGAGACTGAAGCTTTCTTT.

The rearrangement uses TRBV14 and TRBJ2-1; D uncertain. The germline CDR1 and CDR2 sequences are SGHDN and FVKESK. The length of the CDR3 is 14 residues. The V gene lost 4 bases and the J gene lost 1 base, with 8 bases spanning the gap. CDR3 sequence reads: CASSPQLSYNEQFF. DNA of the CDR3: TGTGCCAGCAGCCCGCAATTGTCCTACAATGAGCAGTTCTTC.

The gene calls are TRBV3-1 (or the pseudogene TRBV3-2) and TRBJ1-3, with D possibly matching TRBD1 (5 bases). Germline V gene data show CDR1 as LGHDT and CDR2 as YNNKEL (reference sequence). With 3 bases removed from V and 0 bases from J, the gap between germline ends came to 18 bases. The CDR3 length is 18 residues. CDR3 loop: CASSQGSTVAFSGNTIYF. CDR3 DNA: TGTGCCAGCAGCCAGGGGTCGACAGTAGCGTTCTCTGGAAACACCATATATTTT.

This clone was counted once. The rearrangement uses TRBV10-2 and TRBJ2-2; 10 nucleotides line up with TRBD2. The CDR3 is 16 amino acids. The germline V gene encodes CDR1 WSHSY and CDR2 SAAADI. V lost 4 bases and J lost 5; bases outside the gene matches: 7. The CDR3 protein is CASSASSGGVTGELFF. For the CDR3, the DNA is TGCGCCAGCAGTGCCTCGAGCGGGGGGGTAACCGGGGAGCTGTTTTTT.

The V and J genes are TRBV24-1 and TRBJ1-4; D is unresolved. The V end lost 5 bases, the J end lost 7 bases, and 19 bases lay between the germline ends. The CDR3 spans 16 residues. Germline V CDR1 and CDR2: KGHDR, SFDVKD. CDR3 sequence (DNA): TGTGCCACCAGTGTGAAAGAAAGGCCCTTCGGTGAAAAACTGTTTTTT. Translated: CATSVKERPFGEKLFF.

This clone was counted a single time. The chain links TRBV10-3 to TRBJ2-6; 7 nucleotides align to TRBD1. The germline CDR1 and CDR2 sequences are ENHRY and SYGVKD. The CDR3 loop spans 14 amino acids. The J segment lost 0 bases and the V segment lost 8 bases, leaving 1 base of the junction unmatched. CDR3 in amino acids: CAIGTDSGANVLTF. CDR3 in DNA: TGTGCCATCGGGACAGACTCTGGGGCCAACGTCCTGACTTTC.

This clone has just a few counts. The chain joins TRBV19 to TRBJ2-1, with 9 bases lining up with TRBD2. The CDR3 has 16 amino acids. Germline loops: CDR1 LNHDA, CDR2 SQIVND (reference sequence). Trimming at V came to 5 bases and at J to 5 bases, leaving 10 bases not matched to a gene. CDR3 amino acids: CASSPDGTSFDNEQFF. CDR3 nucleotides: TGTGCCAGTAGTCCCGACGGGACTAGCTTCGACAATGAGCAGTTCTTC.